One sample yielded the 24 T cell receptor beta chains listed below, sequenced in a study of blood T cell repertoires in COVID-19. Sequencing was performed with immunoSEQ multiplex PCR; in TCRdb, only in-frame clones are kept and a portion is missing. The sample lists around 58,000 clones; around 90% were seen once. Sequencing used peripheral blood. All receptors derive from a human donor in a cohort sampled during active COVID-19.

The chain has TRBV11-2 and TRBJ2-7; possible D gene TRBD1, 6 bases. Trimming stripped 1 base from V and 5 bases from J, with 9 bases between. The CDR3 totals 13 residues. Germline V gene sequence: CDR1 SGHAT, CDR2 FQNNGV. This CDR3 reads CASSLAGVHEQYF. The DNA for the CDR3 is TGTGCCAGCAGCTTAGCAGGGGTCCACGAGCAGTACTTC.

The chain is built from TRBV19 and TRBJ1-2; D is unresolved. CDR1 is LNHDA and CDR2 is SQIVND in the germline V gene (reference sequence). The V end lost 7 bases, the J end lost 7 bases, and 13 bases lay between the germline ends. The CDR3 sequence is 12 residues long. CDR3 residues: CASTMVGVGYTF. DNA of the CDR3: TGTGCCAGTACCATGGTGGGAGTTGGCTACACCTTC.

V is TRBV5-1 and J is TRBJ2-5; TRBD1 agrees at 11 bases. Germline V gene sequence: CDR1 SGHRS, CDR2 YFSETQ. The V segment lost 2 bases and the J segment 4 bases; nucleotides outside the gene matches: 4. There are 15 residues in the CDR3. CDR3 nucleotide sequence: TGCGCCAGCAGCTTCTCCGGGACAGGGGGAGAGACCCAGTACTTC. Amino acids: CASSFSGTGGETQYF.

This clone was counted a single time. The chain uses TRBV3-1 (or the pseudogene TRBV3-2) and TRBJ2-1, with TRBD2 matching 15 bases. CDR3 length equals 19 residues. Germline CDR1 is LGHDT and CDR2 is YNNKEL (reference sequence). Trimming at V came to 0 bases and at J to 8 bases, leaving 11 bases not matched to a gene. CDR3 protein: CASSQDPWTSGRDRDEQFF. CDR3 nucleotide sequence: TGTGCCAGCAGCCAAGACCCTTGGACTAGCGGGAGGGATCGGGATGAGCAGTTCTTC.

This clone was seen a few times. The chain recombines TRBV7-9 with TRBJ1-1; a possible D gene is TRBD1 (5 bases). This CDR3 has 15 residues. V lost 5 bases, J lost 0 bases, and 13 bases lay in between. Looked up from germline, CDR1 is SEHNR and CDR2 is FQNEAQ (reference sequence). The CDR3 DNA reads TGTGCCAGCAGCACAAGACAGCTAATGAACACTGAAGCTTTCTTT. Translating it yields CASSTRQLMNTEAFF.

This clone was recorded only once. The V gene is TRBV3-1 (or the pseudogene TRBV3-2), the J gene TRBJ2-2; 7 bases match TRBD1. Unmatched junction bases numbered 3, after V lost 4 bases and J lost 1 base. Germline CDR1 reads LGHDT; CDR2 reads YNNKEL (reference sequence). The CDR3 covers 15 residues. The CDR3 protein is CASSPGTENTGELFF. For the CDR3, the DNA is TGTGCCAGCAGCCCCGGGACAGAGAACACCGGGGAGCTGTTTTTT.

The V gene is TRBV3-1 (or the pseudogene TRBV3-2), the J gene TRBJ1-2; 8 positions match TRBD1. The CDR3 contains 15 residues. The trim removed 4 bases at V and 4 bases at J, leaving 8 bases unmatched. Germline V gives CDR1 LGHDT, CDR2 YNNKEL (reference sequence). The CDR3 nucleotides read TGTGCCAGCAGCCCCCAGGGGGCTATCTCCTATGGCTACACCTTC. Protein: CASSPQGAISYGYTF.

The chain recombines TRBV5-1 with TRBJ2-7, with D perhaps TRBD2 (6 bases). Looked up from germline, CDR1 is SGHRS and CDR2 is YFSETQ. The CDR3 has 14 amino acids. V lost 0 bases to trimming and J lost 6 bases, with 13 bases between them. This chain's CDR3 is CASSLAFGGVEQYF. For the CDR3, the DNA is TGCGCCAGCAGCTTGGCCTTTGGAGGGGTCGAGCAGTACTTC.

This clone showed up just a few times. The rearrangement uses TRBV7-8 and TRBJ2-5, with TRBD2 as a possible D gene (6 bases). CDR1 is SGHVS, CDR2 FQNEAQ, per germline. Trimming removed 3 bases at V and 2 bases at J, with 16 bases between. The CDR3 totals 16 residues. CDR3 DNA sequence: TGTGCCAGCAGCTTTATGAGCGGAGGGACTCAAGAGACCCAGTACTTC. This encodes CASSFMSGGTQETQYF.

The gene calls are TRBV7-7 and TRBJ2-3; the match to TRBD2 covers 9 bases. Germline CDR1 is SSHAT and CDR2 is FNYEAQ (reference sequence). CDR3 length: 15 residues. V lost 6 bases and J lost 2; bases outside the gene matches: 6. The CDR3 spells CASSPTSGITDTQYF. DNA for the CDR3: TGTGCCAGCAGTCCGACTAGCGGCATCACAGATACGCAGTATTTT.

The V call is TRBV6-5, the J call TRBJ2-6; D is undetermined. The length of the CDR3 is 12 residues. The germline V gene has CDR1 MNHEY and CDR2 SVGAGI. Deletions cut 10 bases from V and 0 bases from J, with 4 bases between. This CDR3 reads CATNSGANVLTF. CDR3 sequence (DNA): TGTGCCACAAACTCTGGGGCCAACGTCCTGACTTTC.

This chain joins TRBV7-2 and TRBJ2-7, with TRBD2 matching 10 bases. Germline CDR1 and CDR2: SGHTA and FQGNSA. V lost 0 bases, J lost 6 bases, and 8 bases stayed unmatched. The length of the CDR3 is 16 residues. As DNA, the CDR3 is TGTGCCAGCAGCTTAGCGCCGAGCGGGAGGGCTGGCGAGCAGTACTTC. It encodes CASSLAPSGRAGEQYF. Full variable domain (missing parts from reference TRBV7-2 and TRBJ2-7): GAGVSQSPSNKVTEKGKDVELRCDPISGHTALYWYRQSLGQGLEFLIYFQGNSAPDKSGLPSDRFSAERTGGSVSTLTIQRTQQEDSAVYLCASSLAPSGRAGEQYFGPGTRLTVT.

The J gene is TRBJ2-3, the V gene TRBV6-5; 9 nucleotides align to TRBD1. CDR1 MNHEY and CDR2 SVGAGI come from the germline V gene. The CDR3 sequence is 14 residues long. The V segment lost 6 bases and the J segment 5 bases; nucleotides outside the gene matches: 6. CDR3: CASSLDRGGDTQYF. The CDR3 bases are TGTGCCAGCAGCCTGGACAGGGGAGGAGATACGCAGTATTTT.

The V and J genes are TRBV13 and TRBJ2-3, with 9 bases identical to TRBD2. The CDR3 extends over 17 amino acids. Germline values: CDR1 PRHDT, CDR2 FYEKMQ (reference sequence). V lost 5 bases to trimming and J lost 2 bases; unmatched junction nucleotides: 11. CDR3 amino acids: CASSISLRGGYTDTQYF. The CDR3 region has the DNA TGTGCCAGCAGCATCTCATTGCGGGGGGGATACACAGATACGCAGTATTTT. Full variable domain (rest looked up from reference TRBV13 and TRBJ2-3): AAGVIQSPRHLIKEKRETATLKCYPIPRHDTVYWYQQGPGQDPQFLISFYEKMQSDKGSIPDRFSAQQFSDYHSELNMSSLELGDSALYFCASSISLRGGYTDTQYFGPGTRLTVL.

J is TRBJ2-1 and V is TRBV5-4; 13 bases are a match to TRBD2. Trimming removed 3 bases from V and 7 bases from J; junction bases left unmatched: 4. The CDR3 is made up of 15 amino acids. The germline CDR1 and CDR2 sequences are SGHNT and YYREEE (reference sequence). CDR3 sequence: CASSSKTSGRNEQFF. The CDR3 DNA sequence: TGTGCCAGCAGCTCCAAGACTAGCGGGAGGAATGAGCAGTTCTTC.

This clone was seen just once. V is TRBV5-1 and J is TRBJ2-5; TRBD1 agrees at 8 bases. The junction had 4 bases not matched to a gene; V was cut back by 4 bases and J by 5 bases. Germline V gene lookup returns CDR1 SGHRS and CDR2 YFSETQ. The CDR3 has 13 residues. The CDR3 region has the DNA TGCGCCAGCAGCGCGGACAGGGCGGAGACCCAGTACTTC. Amino acids: CASSADRAETQYF.

The chain combines TRBV13 with TRBJ1-2; 8 bases line up with TRBD1. V shed 5 bases and J 4 bases; nucleotides not matched to a gene: 3. CDR3 length: 13 residues. CDR1 and CDR2 (germline): PRHDT, FYEKMQ (reference sequence). CDR3 bases: TGTGCCAGCAGCCGCACAGGGGGCTATGGCTACACCTTC. Protein sequence: CASSRTGGYGYTF.

The J gene is TRBJ2-7, the V gene TRBV7-3; no definite D call. The CDR3 runs to 13 residues. Trimming cost V 0 bases and J 4 bases, with 7 bases left between them. Germline CDR1 reads SGHTA; CDR2 reads FQGTGA. Here the CDR3 reads CASSLTNSYEQYF. The DNA for the CDR3 is TGTGCCAGCAGCTTAACAAACAGTTACGAGCAGTACTTC.

V usage is TRBV27 and J usage is TRBJ2-1; TRBD1 aligns across 7 bases. Germline CDR1 and CDR2: MNHEY and SMNVEV (reference sequence). The CDR3 contains 12 residues. V lost 2 bases, J lost 11 bases, and 3 bases stayed unmatched. CDR3 nucleotide sequence: TGTGCCAGCAGTTTACTACAGGGGAAGCAGTTCTTC. Encoded protein: CASSLLQGKQFF.

The chain carries TRBV5-4 and TRBJ2-2; 7 bases fit TRBD2. The CDR3 length is 15 residues. Germline assignment: CDR1 SGHNT and CDR2 YYREEE (reference sequence). V dropped 0 bases and J dropped 4; count of bases not matched to a gene: 3. CDR3 in amino acids: CASSLGLATTGELFF. The DNA of the CDR3 is TGTGCCAGCAGCTTGGGACTAGCCACCACCGGGGAGCTGTTTTTT.

The chain links TRBV2 to TRBJ2-5; 12 bases map to TRBD1. Trimming took 6 bases from V and 5 from J; bases not matched to a gene: 7. Germline V CDR1 and CDR2: SNHLY, FYNNEI. The CDR3 has 15 residues. DNA of the CDR3: TGTGCCAGCAGGGGGGGACAGGGGGCTAGGGAGACCCAGTACTTC. It encodes CASRGGQGARETQYF.

The chain combines TRBV5-5 with TRBJ1-3; 7 nucleotides line up with TRBD1. Germline V lookup: CDR1 SGHKS, CDR2 YYEKEE (reference sequence). Trimming took 4 bases from V and 2 from J; bases not matched to a gene: 6. This CDR3 has 15 residues. CDR3 sequence (DNA): TGTGCCAGCAGCACGGACAGGCCGACTGGAAACACCATATATTTT. It translates to CASSTDRPTGNTIYF. The full variable domain, with the rest looked up from reference TRBV5-5 and TRBJ1-3, is DAGVTQSPTHLIKTRGQQVTLRCSPISGHKSVSWYQQVLGQGPQFIFQYYEKEERGRGNFPDRFSARQFPNYSSELNVNALLLGDSALYLCASSTDRPTGNTIYFGEGSWLTVV.

The genes are TRBV6-1 and TRBJ2-7; the D gene is possibly TRBD2 (6 bases). The CDR3 is made up of 17 amino acids. V lost 2 bases to trimming and J lost 5 bases, with 22 bases between them. The germline V gene has CDR1 MNHNS and CDR2 SASEGT. The chain's CDR3 is CASSETPEGRGRNEQYF. CDR3 DNA: TGTGCCAGCAGTGAAACTCCAGAGGGACGAGGGAGGAACGAGCAGTACTTC.

The gene calls are TRBV2 and TRBJ2-7; TRBD1 matches 11 bases. V trimming: 5 bases; J trimming: 6 bases; junction bases outside the gene matches: 9. The CDR3 is 15 amino acids. CDR1 is SNHLY and CDR2 is FYNNEI in the germline V gene. CDR3 bases: TGTGCCAGCAGTTTTACCGGGACAGGGGGAAGCGAGCAGTACTTC. Its protein product is CASSFTGTGGSEQYF.